This TCR beta chain comes out of a study of cytomegalovirus exposure and HLA in healthy donors. A multiplex PCR was run with 60 Vbeta primers and 13 Jbeta primers. Sequencing was performed with immunoSEQ multiplex PCR; in TCRdb, only in-frame clones are kept and a portion is missing. Of about 200,000 clones in the sample, nearly 80% were seen once. V was shortened by 6 bases and J by 0 bases, with 5 bases between the two germline ends. The CDR3 extends over 12 amino acids. Germline-derived CDR1 and CDR2 are LNHDA and SQIVND (reference sequence). The gene calls are TRBV19 and TRBJ1-1; D is uncertain. Sequencing used PBMCs. The clonotype originates from a man between 18 and 29 years old in good health and CMV-seronegative. The CDR3 loop is CASSRLNTEAFF. CDR3 nucleotides: TGTGCCAGTAGCCGTTTGAACACTGAAGCTTTCTTT.